The 32 T cell receptor beta chains below all came from one sample that was sequenced in a study of blood T cell repertoires in COVID-19. Profiling relied on immunoSEQ multiplex PCR, and the TCRdb table lists in-frame clones only, not all of them. The repertoire includes 140,000 to 150,000 clones, around 72% of them detected once, and 1.9% sits in the top ten. The specimen was peripheral blood. The origin of the receptors is an older woman with acute or convalescent COVID-19.

V is TRBV5-6 and J is TRBJ2-1; a possible D gene is TRBD1 (5 bases). Per germline, CDR1 SGHDT and CDR2 YYEEEE. CDR3 size: 13 residues. V was shortened by 0 bases and J by 10 bases, with 11 bases between the two germline ends. The chain's CDR3 is CASSLAGRGEQFF. DNA for the CDR3: TGTGCCAGCAGCTTGGCCGGTAGGGGAGAGCAGTTCTTC.

This clone was observed once. The chain recombines TRBV10-3 with TRBJ2-2; D is perhaps TRBD1 (5 bases). This CDR3 spans 16 amino acids. Germline assignment: CDR1 ENHRY and CDR2 SYGVKD. V was pared by 4 bases and J by 0 bases, with 12 bases between. The CDR3 DNA reads TGTGCCATCAGTGTAGACAGAAGCCCGAACACCGGGGAGCTGTTTTTT. This sequence encodes CAISVDRSPNTGELFF.

V is TRBV18 and J is TRBJ2-1; 12 nucleotides align to TRBD2. The CDR3 is 17 residues long. V gave up 3 bases and J gave up 8 bases; unmatched junction bases: 11. CDR1 and CDR2 from the germline V gene are KGHSH and LQKENI. This chain's CDR3 is CASSPWTSGELGYEQFF. The CDR3 DNA sequence: TGTGCCAGCTCACCCTGGACTAGCGGGGAGCTCGGGTATGAGCAGTTCTTC.

This clone has just a few counts. The V and J genes are TRBV19 and TRBJ2-1, with D possibly matching TRBD1 (6 bases). The CDR3 length is 16 residues. The V gene's germline CDR1 is LNHDA and CDR2 SQIVND (reference sequence). With 5 bases removed from V and 5 bases from J, the gap between germline ends came to 19 bases. The CDR3 sequence is CASSPQSDRFHNEQFF. Here the CDR3 DNA reads TGTGCCAGTAGTCCCCAAAGCGACAGGTTTCACAATGAGCAGTTCTTC.

CDR3 protein: CAWGTGETQYF. CDR3 in DNA: TGTGCCTGGGGGACGGGAGAGACCCAGTACTTC. The gene calls are TRBV30 and TRBJ2-5; either TRBD1 or TRBD2 may fit D (5 bases each). The CDR3 sequence is 11 residues long. V lost 5 bases and J lost 4, with 8 bases in between. Germline lookup yields CDR1 GTSNPN and CDR2 SVGIG (reference sequence).

The rearrangement uses TRBV7-9 and TRBJ2-1; TRBD1 agrees at 8 bases. The trim removed 5 bases at V and 7 bases at J, leaving 16 bases unmatched. From germline, CDR1 is SEHNR and CDR2 FQNEAQ (reference sequence). The CDR3 sequence is 17 residues long. Here the CDR3 DNA reads TGTGCCAGCAGCGCACTACCGGGACAGGCTTCTTCGAATGAGCAGTTCTTC. This codes for CASSALPGQASSNEQFF.

The J gene is TRBJ2-7, the V gene TRBV5-1, with D unclear. Trimming removed 2 bases from V and 3 bases from J, with 6 bases in between. The CDR3 consists of 12 residues. Germline CDR1 and CDR2: SGHRS and YFSETQ. The DNA of the CDR3 is TGCGCCAGCAGCTTAGACATCTACGAGCAGTACTTC. It is translated as CASSLDIYEQYF.

The rearrangement links TRBV28 to TRBJ2-7; 10 positions agree with TRBD1. The germline V gene encodes CDR1 MDHEN and CDR2 SYDVKM. The CDR3 is 15 amino acids. V shed 5 bases, J shed 4 bases, and the junction held 8 bases outside the gene matches. CDR3 amino acids: CASSPLPGQGYEQYF. As DNA, the CDR3 is TGTGCCAGCAGTCCCCTCCCGGGACAGGGGTACGAGCAGTACTTC. The whole variable domain, remainder taken from reference TRBV28 and TRBJ2-7, is DVKVTQSSRYLVKRTGEKVFLECVQDMDHENMFWYRQDPGLGLRLIYFSYDVKMKEKGDIPEGYSVSREKKERFSLILESASTNQTSMYLCASSPLPGQGYEQYFGPGTRLTVT.

This rearrangement joins TRBV28 to TRBJ2-5; D may be TRBD1 (6 bases). CDR3 length: 15 residues. Trimming removed 1 base from V and 4 bases from J, with 13 bases in between. From germline, CDR1 is MDHEN and CDR2 SYDVKM. CDR3 region: CASSLSRGGIETQYF. CDR3 nucleotides: TGTGCCAGCAGTTTATCTCGAGGGGGAATAGAGACCCAGTACTTC.

A few counts support this clone. An end of the junction does not agree with germline; a read error may underlie this. The V call is TRBV3-1 (or the pseudogene TRBV3-2), the J call TRBJ1-4, with 8 positions matching TRBD1. In germline, CDR1 is LGHDT, CDR2 YNNKEL (reference sequence). CDR3 length: 15 residues. In DNA, the CDR3 is TGTGCCAGCAGCCAAGCAGGGGGCTATAATGAGAAACTGTTTTTT. Its protein is CASSQAGGYNEKLFF.

The rearrangement links TRBV9 to TRBJ2-3; D ambiguous. The CDR3 consists of 14 residues. V was pared by 0 bases and J by 3 bases, with 8 bases between. CDR1 is SGDLS, CDR2 YYNGEE, per germline. CDR3 sequence (DNA): TGTGCCAGCAGCGTAGACCTCGGGACAGATACGCAGTATTTT. Translation gives CASSVDLGTDTQYF.

Details on this clone: An end of the junction does not agree with germline; a read error may underlie this. The chain uses TRBV2 and TRBJ1-1; TRBD1 agrees at 8 bases. The CDR3 runs 13 residues. Germline V gene lookup returns CDR1 SNHLY and CDR2 FYNNEI. CDR3 sequence (DNA): TGTGCGAGCAGGACAGGGATGAACACTGAAGCTTTCTTT. It is translated as CASRTGMNTEAFF.

The chain combines TRBV21-1 with TRBJ1-5. TRBV21-1 is assigned pseudogene status. The CDR3 totals 17 residues. For the CDR3, the DNA is TGTGCCAGCAGAAAACTCGGTCCGATATATAGCAATCAGCCCCAGCATTTT. Protein product: CASRKLGPIYSNQPQHF.

The V and J genes are TRBV25-1 and TRBJ2-5; D is perhaps TRBD2 (6 bases). V shed 3 bases and J shed 5 bases, with 13 bases lying between them. The germline CDR1 and CDR2 sequences are MGHDK and SYGVNS. CDR3 length equals 14 residues. CDR3 DNA: TGTGCCAGCAGTGAGGAGGGTTTTGTGGAGACCCAGTACTTC. Its translation is CASSEEGFVETQYF. Based on the CDR3 plus reference TRBV25-1 and TRBJ2-5, the full variable domain is EADIYQTPRYLVIGTGKKITLECSQTMGHDKMYWYQQDPGMELHLIHYSYGVNSTEKGDLSSESTVSRIRTEHFPLTLESARPSHTSQYLCASSEEGFVETQYFGPGTRLLVL.

V usage is TRBV27 and J usage is TRBJ1-2, with 8 positions matching TRBD1. Germline lookup yields CDR1 MNHEY and CDR2 SMNVEV (reference sequence). CDR3 length equals 15 residues. The ends lost 7 bases at V and 6 bases at J; junction bases unmatched: 13. The CDR3 DNA is TGTGCCAGCACTCCATCCGGGACAGGCACCCATGGCTACACCTTC. Its protein product is CASTPSGTGTHGYTF.

The V call is TRBV19, the J call TRBJ2-7; possibly TRBD1 for D (6 bases). Germline CDR1 and CDR2: LNHDA and SQIVND (reference sequence). The CDR3 contains 15 residues. Trimming shortened V by 5 bases and J by 2 bases, and 16 bases separated the two germline ends. This CDR3 reads CASSPGASFTYEQYF. CDR3 nucleotides: TGTGCCAGTAGTCCAGGGGCTAGCTTTACCTACGAGCAGTACTTC. Supplemented by reference TRBV19 and TRBJ2-7, the full variable domain reads DGGITQSPKYLFRKEGQNVTLSCEQNLNHDAMYWYRQDPGQGLRLIYYSQIVNDFQKGDIAEGYSVSREKKESFPLTVTSAQKNPTAFYLCASSPGASFTYEQYFGPGTRLTVT.

This clone occurred once. V and J are TRBV18 and TRBJ2-2; 8 positions agree with TRBD2. Germline V gene lookup returns CDR1 KGHSH and CDR2 LQKENI. The CDR3 totals 16 residues. Losses at the gene ends were 3 bases for V and 8 bases for J; bases not matched to a gene: 11. The CDR3 here is CASSPIAGQTLGELFF. As DNA, the CDR3 is TGTGCCAGCTCACCCATAGCGGGGCAAACTCTTGGGGAGCTGTTTTTT.

This sequence joins TRBV5-1 and TRBJ2-5; a weak D match, TRBD2 (6 bases). The V end lost 2 bases, the J end lost 5 bases, and 10 bases lay between the germline ends. The CDR3 length is 13 residues. Germline V lookup: CDR1 SGHRS, CDR2 YFSETQ. The CDR3 region is CASSFGLRETQYF. CDR3 nucleotides: TGCGCCAGCAGCTTCGGACTAAGGGAGACCCAGTACTTC.

The chain uses TRBV5-4 and TRBJ2-7; a weak D match, TRBD2 (5 bases). Germline CDR1 and CDR2: SGHNT and YYREEE (reference sequence). V lost 3 bases to trimming and J lost 4 bases, with 11 bases between them. CDR3 length equals 13 residues. In nucleotides, the CDR3 is TGTGCCAGCAGCTCGGTGACTACTTACGAGCAGTACTTC. This translates into CASSSVTTYEQYF.

The chain joins TRBV30 to TRBJ2-5; D is perhaps TRBD1 (5 bases). Trimming removed 0 bases at V and 4 bases at J, with 9 bases between. The CDR3 is made up of 13 amino acids. Per germline, CDR1 GTSNPN and CDR2 SVGIG (reference sequence). CDR3: CAWSVGARETQYF. CDR3 bases: TGTGCCTGGAGTGTAGGGGCCCGAGAGACCCAGTACTTC.

J is TRBJ2-5 and V is TRBV24-1; TRBD2 aligns across 7 bases. The trim removed 7 bases at V and 2 bases at J, leaving 9 bases unmatched. Germline V lookup: CDR1 KGHDR, CDR2 SFDVKD. CDR3 length: 15 amino acids. CDR3 nucleotide sequence: TGTGCCACCAGGAGGGGCGGGAGTGAACAAGAGACCCAGTACTTC. The encoded protein is CATRRGGSEQETQYF.

The J gene is TRBJ2-1, the V gene TRBV5-4; 11 nucleotides line up with TRBD2. V lost 0 bases, J lost 8 bases, and 7 bases stayed unmatched. Germline-derived CDR1 and CDR2 are SGHNT and YYREEE (reference sequence). This CDR3 region has 16 residues. CDR3 coding DNA: TGTGCCAGCAGCTTGGGACCGGGACTAGCGGCGGATGAGCAGTTCTTC. Protein sequence: CASSLGPGLAADEQFF.

This chain connects TRBV27 to TRBJ2-7, with TRBD1 matching over 7 bases. V was clipped by 5 bases and J by 5 bases; unmatched bases: 9. This CDR3 is built from 14 residues. The germline gives CDR1 MNHEY, CDR2 SMNVEV (reference sequence). CDR3 bases: TGTGCCAGCAGTGAACAGGGGTGGGCACACGAGCAGTACTTC. Its translation: CASSEQGWAHEQYF.

V and J are TRBV6-1 and TRBJ1-6, with D possibly being TRBD1 (6 bases). CDR3 length: 15 residues. Germline lookup yields CDR1 MNHNS and CDR2 SASEGT. Trimming took off 3 bases at V and 10 bases at J, with 16 bases between the two ends. CDR3 in DNA: TGTGCCAGCAGTGAGATACAGGGATCGGTGTCACCCCTCCACTTT. Its translation: CASSEIQGSVSPLHF.

This rearrangement joins TRBV29-1 to TRBJ2-7, with 9 positions matching TRBD2. Losses at the gene ends were 3 bases for V and 2 bases for J; bases not matched to a gene: 5. The CDR3 sequence is 14 residues long. From germline, CDR1 is SQVTM and CDR2 ANQGSEA. The CDR3 here is CSVEIAGVPYEQYF. CDR3 sequence (DNA): TGCAGCGTTGAGATAGCGGGAGTTCCCTACGAGCAGTACTTC.

This clone has only one observation. The gene calls are TRBV4-1 and TRBJ2-1; 7 nucleotides line up with TRBD2. Trimming cost V 4 bases and J 8 bases; bases outside gene matches: 8. The length of the CDR3 is 14 residues. Germline V gene sequence: CDR1 MGHRA, CDR2 YSYEKL. The CDR3 nucleotides read TGCGCCAGCAGCCCGGAAACAGGACTAGATGAGCAGTTCTTC. Its protein product is CASSPETGLDEQFF.

The chain combines TRBV27 with TRBJ1-2, with a possible D match to TRBD1 (5 bases). This CDR3 has 12 amino acids. Trimming took off 5 bases at V and 5 bases at J, with 9 bases between the two ends. The germline CDR1 and CDR2 sequences are MNHEY and SMNVEV (reference sequence). CDR3 sequence reads: CASSDSLYGYTF. The CDR3 DNA sequence: TGTGCCAGCAGTGACAGCCTTTATGGCTACACCTTC.

The chain joins TRBV19 to TRBJ2-1, with 8 bases identical to TRBD2. The CDR3 loop spans 15 amino acids. Germline-derived CDR1 and CDR2 are LNHDA and SQIVND (reference sequence). The V segment lost 4 bases and the J segment 9 bases; nucleotides outside the gene matches: 11. The CDR3 sequence: CASSTGTSSWGEQFF. CDR3 nucleotides: TGTGCCAGTAGTACCGGGACTAGTTCATGGGGTGAGCAGTTCTTC. Variable domain in full (rest from reference TRBV19 and TRBJ2-1): DGGITQSPKYLFRKEGQNVTLSCEQNLNHDAMYWYRQDPGQGLRLIYYSQIVNDFQKGDIAEGYSVSREKKESFPLTVTSAQKNPTAFYLCASSTGTSSWGEQFFGPGTRLTVL.

This clone was seen a few times. The chain uses TRBV20-1 and TRBJ1-2, with 7 bases identical to TRBD1. V was clipped by 3 bases and J by 7 bases; unmatched bases: 8. CDR3 size: 13 residues. Germline V gene sequence: CDR1 DFQATT, CDR2 SNEGSKA (reference sequence). In DNA form, the CDR3 reads TGCAGTGCTAGTCGAGGGGGCGCATTTGGCTACACCTTC. Protein sequence: CSASRGGAFGYTF.

The rearrangement uses TRBV3-1 (or the pseudogene TRBV3-2) and TRBJ1-2; no clear D. Deletions cut 3 bases from V and 7 bases from J, with 9 bases between. CDR1 is LGHDT, CDR2 YNNKEL, per germline (reference sequence). This CDR3 region has 12 residues. CDR3 residues: CASSQGGGGYTF. DNA of the CDR3: TGTGCCAGCAGCCAGGGAGGCGGTGGCTACACCTTC.

The chain recombines TRBV30 with TRBJ1-4, with 9 bases identical to TRBD1. V gave up 4 bases and J gave up 8 bases; unmatched junction bases: 14. The V gene's germline CDR1 is GTSNPN and CDR2 SVGIG (reference sequence). The CDR3 length is 16 residues. CDR3 amino acids: CAWTGKRDRVSEKLFF. For the CDR3, the DNA is TGTGCCTGGACAGGAAAACGGGACAGGGTATCCGAAAAACTGTTTTTT.

The rearrangement links TRBV11-2 to TRBJ2-6; D is uncertain. V was clipped by 1 base and J by 8 bases, with 15 bases between them. CDR1 is SGHAT and CDR2 is FQNNGV in the germline V gene. The CDR3 runs to 16 residues. The CDR3 loop is CASSLGLGGVTNVLTF. CDR3 sequence (DNA): TGTGCCAGCAGCTTAGGTCTCGGTGGTGTCACCAACGTCCTGACTTTC.